Sequencing of this T cell receptor beta chain was carried out in a study of response to subunit inactivated influenza vaccine (dated by TCRdb to 2016 to 2018). For the study in its entirety: Deep quantitative profiling of the T cell receptor repertoire was used in the study to follow responses to a trivalent subunit inactivated influenza vaccine. What the research found in general, with its limitations: The authors suggested that each seasonal influenza vaccination may recruit only a limited number of new T cells.

As concerns this clonotype: Its antigen has not been determined. No base qualities exist here, and no much larger clone lies one base off it.

Receptors were amplified or captured by RT-PCR. Sequenced using an Illumina HiSeq 2500. TCRdb's own reprocessing of the public reads used fastp at Q25 and MiXCR and kept productive beta chains. Here each entry gathers all rows of one CDR3 protein and keeps the most common genes and DNA. Present in this sample are almost 600,000 distinct CDR3 sequences, 14% of which were seen just once. Clones ranked in the top ten supply over 8.5% of the sample. Reading the germline V gene gives CDR1 SQVTM and CDR2 ANQGSEA. Clipping removes 2 bases from V and 4 bases from J, with 2 as the unmatched junction base count. Taken from cysteine to phenylalanine, the CDR3 has 13 residues. The DNA shown is the 39-base CDR3, in frame from base 1.

The sample in question was PBMCs from blood, obtained 11 to 12 days after vaccination. This clonotype was obtained from a man in his fifties who received an inactivated influenza vaccine. Donor details come from another sample of the same person, matched by shared clones. Here the chain combines TRBV29-1 and TRBJ2-7; 10 bases in the junction line up with TRBD1. The CDR3: CSVEWDRGYEQYF. The base sequence is TGCAGCGTTGAATGGGACAGGGGTTACGAGCAGTACTTC.